The 32 T cell receptor beta chains given below trace back to one sample, sequenced in a study of blood T cell repertoires in COVID-19. Profiled with immunoSEQ multiplex PCR; TCRdb holds only in-frame clones, not every one. The data hold about 300,000 clones, with around 86% observed a single time. Sequencing was done on a sample of PBMCs or T cells enriched from blood (not recorded which). The receptors stem from a woman between 18 and 30 years old who had recovered from COVID-19.

V usage is TRBV6-6 and J usage is TRBJ1-2; D not resolved. Germline V CDR1 and CDR2: MNHNY, SVGAGI (reference sequence). The CDR3 loop spans 13 amino acids. V lost 5 bases and J lost 2, with 9 bases in between. The chain's CDR3 is CASSTTGNYGYTF. Written as DNA, the CDR3 is TGTGCCAGCAGTACGACGGGGAACTATGGCTACACCTTC.

The rearrangement links TRBV28 to TRBJ2-2; D not resolved. The V end lost 7 bases, the J end lost 6 bases, and 6 bases lay between the germline ends. This CDR3 comprises 11 residues. CDR1 MDHEN and CDR2 SYDVKM come from the germline V gene. DNA of the CDR3: TGTGCCAGCACCCCATCCGGGGAGCTGTTTTTT. Its translation: CASTPSGELFF. The complete variable domain, with remaining parts taken from reference TRBV28 and TRBJ2-2, reads DVKVTQSSRYLVKRTGEKVFLECVQDMDHENMFWYRQDPGLGLRLIYFSYDVKMKEKGDIPEGYSVSREKKERFSLILESASTNQTSMYLCASTPSGELFFGEGSRLTVL.

The chain links TRBV2 to TRBJ1-2, with D possibly TRBD1 on 6 matching bases. The V end was cut by 0 bases, the J end by 4 bases, with 12 bases between. Germline-derived CDR1 and CDR2 are SNHLY and FYNNEI. The CDR3 is 15 amino acids. The CDR3 DNA reads TGTGCCAGCAGTGAAGCGCACAGGGTACCCTATGGCTACACCTTC. Translation gives CASSEAHRVPYGYTF.

This chain connects TRBV7-9 to TRBJ2-5, with D possibly matching TRBD1 (5 bases). V lost 6 bases, J lost 5 bases, and 7 bases lay in between. Germline loops: CDR1 SEHNR, CDR2 FQNEAQ (reference sequence). This CDR3 has 11 residues. The CDR3 sequence: CASRGAETQYF. The CDR3 bases are TGTGCCAGCAGAGGGGCGGAGACCCAGTACTTC.

This clone appeared once. J is TRBJ2-1 and V is TRBV27, with 8 bases matching TRBD1. CDR3 length: 15 residues. Germline-derived CDR1 and CDR2 are MNHEY and SMNVEV (reference sequence). Trimming took 7 bases from V and 3 from J; bases not matched to a gene: 8. As DNA, the CDR3 is TGTGCCAGCAATACGAGACAGGGGTTCTACAATGAGCAGTTCTTC. This sequence encodes CASNTRQGFYNEQFF.

CDR3 DNA: TGTGCCAGCAGCCGGGACTATTTCGCTGGAAACACCATATATTTT. The encoded protein is CASSRDYFAGNTIYF. V and J are TRBV14 and TRBJ1-3, with a possible D match to TRBD1 (5 bases). Trimming took off 4 bases at V and 2 bases at J, with 12 bases between the two ends. This CDR3 has 15 amino acids. The V gene's germline CDR1 is SGHDN and CDR2 FVKESK.

The chain employs TRBV6-5 and TRBJ1-1; the match to TRBD1 covers 9 bases. The CDR3 extends over 16 amino acids. V lost 2 bases to trimming and J lost 2 bases; unmatched junction nucleotides: 6. The germline CDR1 and CDR2 sequences are MNHEY and SVGAGI. CDR3 protein: CASSYRGDRVNTEAFF. The CDR3 coding sequence is TGTGCCAGCAGTTACAGGGGGGACAGGGTTAACACTGAAGCTTTCTTT.

The genes are TRBV5-1 and TRBJ1-2; D unresolved. Germline V gene data show CDR1 as SGHRS and CDR2 as YFSETQ. This CDR3 region has 14 residues. V lost 5 bases and J 4 bases, leaving 15 bases between the germline ends. The CDR3 DNA sequence: TGCGCCAGCAGTCTGGATCCCGCTAGCTATGGCTACACCTTC. Its protein product is CASSLDPASYGYTF. Full variable domain (outside the CDR3, taken from reference TRBV5-1 and TRBJ1-2): KAGVTQTPRYLIKTRGQQVTLSCSPISGHRSVSWYQQTPGQGLQFLFEYFSETQRNKGNFPGRFSGRQFSNSRSEMNVSTLELGDSALYLCASSLDPASYGYTFGSGTRLTVV.

V is TRBV6-2 or TRBV6-3 and J is TRBJ2-5, with TRBD2 as a possible D gene (6 bases). V lost 3 bases and J lost 1, with 18 bases in between. Germline V lookup: CDR1 MNHEY, CDR2 SVGEGT. This CDR3 comprises 17 residues. The CDR3 bases are TGTGCCAGCAGTTATACGGGGACTTTAACGGCCCAAGAGACCCAGTACTTC. It yields the protein CASSYTGTLTAQETQYF.

This chain connects TRBV7-3 to TRBJ2-3; the D gene is possibly TRBD2 (6 bases). Germline V CDR1 and CDR2: SGHTA, FQGTGA. The CDR3 contains 15 residues. The V end lost 1 base, the J end lost 2 bases, and 10 bases lay between the germline ends. The CDR3 DNA reads as TGTGCCAGCAGCTTAAGTCTAGCGCCCACAGATACGCAGTATTTT. It encodes CASSLSLAPTDTQYF.

This chain uses TRBV7-3 with TRBJ2-1; 15 bases are shared with TRBD2. Losses at the gene ends were 6 bases for V and 7 bases for J; bases not matched to a gene: 7. This CDR3 contains 16 residues. CDR1 is SGHTA and CDR2 is FQGTGA in the germline V gene. CDR3 sequence (DNA): TGTGCCAGCAGGCCTTCCGGGACTAGCGGGGGGAATGAGCAGTTCTTC. It specifies CASRPSGTSGGNEQFF.

This chain connects TRBV3-1 (or the pseudogene TRBV3-2) to TRBJ2-7; TRBD2 agrees at 13 bases. V was clipped by 4 bases and J by 2 bases; unmatched bases: 2. Per the germline V gene, CDR1 is LGHDT and CDR2 is YNNKEL (reference sequence). The CDR3 runs 15 residues. The CDR3 here is CASSPGLAGTYEQYF. CDR3 DNA: TGTGCCAGCAGCCCGGGACTAGCGGGAACCTACGAGCAGTACTTC.

This clone is a singleton in its sample. The gene calls are TRBV24-1 and TRBJ1-2, with D possibly TRBD1 on 6 matching bases. Germline V gene lookup returns CDR1 KGHDR and CDR2 SFDVKD. Trimming removed 2 bases from V and 6 bases from J, with 12 bases in between. CDR3 length equals 14 residues. This CDR3 is CATSDSRDIDGYTF. The CDR3 DNA is TGTGCCACCAGTGATTCCCGGGACATCGATGGCTACACCTTC.

This clone came up once. The chain combines TRBV9 with TRBJ2-1, with 8 nucleotides matching TRBD2. The germline gives CDR1 SGDLS, CDR2 YYNGEE. The CDR3 runs to 15 residues. The V segment lost 4 bases and the J segment 6 bases; nucleotides outside the gene matches: 9. CDR3 sequence (DNA): TGTGCCAGCAGCCTCGGGGGGGCGGCCAGCAATGAGCAGTTCTTC. Translation: CASSLGGAASNEQFF.

This chain uses TRBV12-3 or TRBV12-4 with TRBJ1-5; D gene ambiguous. This CDR3 has 13 residues. The V end lost 2 bases, the J end lost 4 bases, and 6 bases lay between the germline ends. DNA of the CDR3: TGTGCCAGCAGTTTATTCCAGAATCAGCCCCAGCATTTT. Translation gives CASSLFQNQPQHF.

The chain couples TRBV25-1 to TRBJ1-1; perhaps TRBD1 as D (6 bases). CDR3 size: 17 residues. Germline loops: CDR1 MGHDK, CDR2 SYGVNS. V gave up 4 bases and J gave up 0 bases, with 18 bases separating them. In DNA, the CDR3 is TGTGCCAGCAGTGCCACTCCGGGACAAAAGATGAACACTGAAGCTTTCTTT. It encodes CASSATPGQKMNTEAFF. Full variable domain (missing parts from reference TRBV25-1 and TRBJ1-1): EADIYQTPRYLVIGTGKKITLECSQTMGHDKMYWYQQDPGMELHLIHYSYGVNSTEKGDLSSESTVSRIRTEHFPLTLESARPSHTSQYLCASSATPGQKMNTEAFFGQGTRLTVV.

The chain joins TRBV28 to TRBJ1-2; no definite D call. Trimming left V 5 bases short and J 4 bases short, with 8 bases between. The CDR3 covers 12 residues. The V gene's germline CDR1 is MDHEN and CDR2 SYDVKM. The CDR3 region has the DNA TGTGCCAGCAGTCCCCTCAGCTATGGCTACACCTTC. Protein: CASSPLSYGYTF.

The J gene is TRBJ1-1, the V gene TRBV19; unclear D gene. Germline CDR1 reads LNHDA; CDR2 reads SQIVND (reference sequence). V was pared by 3 bases and J by 0 bases, with 8 bases between. CDR3 length: 14 amino acids. The CDR3 here is CASSMYEVNTEAFF. DNA for the CDR3: TGTGCCAGTAGTATGTATGAGGTGAACACTGAAGCTTTCTTT.

The gene calls are TRBV21-1 and TRBJ2-4; the D call TRBD1 from the table was never checked on the DNA. TRBV21-1 has pseudogene status. The CDR3 length is 17 residues. The CDR3 DNA reads TGTGCCAGCAGCAAAAAAGGGGGACAGGGGGAGGTTGACATTCAGTACTTC. Amino acid sequence: CASSKKGGQGEVDIQYF.

V is TRBV3-1 (or the pseudogene TRBV3-2) and J is TRBJ1-4, with 7 bases identical to TRBD1. This CDR3 is built from 15 residues. Germline CDR1 is LGHDT and CDR2 is YNNKEL (reference sequence). V dropped 0 bases and J dropped 4; count of bases not matched to a gene: 2. CDR3 region: CASSQEGQFNEKLFF. CDR3 DNA: TGTGCCAGCAGCCAAGAGGGACAGTTTAATGAAAAACTGTTTTTT.

The CDR3 protein is CASTPTGGVGTEAFF. DNA of the CDR3: TGTGCCAGCACCCCTACAGGGGGCGTTGGGACTGAAGCTTTCTTT. The chain carries TRBV6-5 and TRBJ1-1; 9 bases are shared with TRBD1. The V segment lost 7 bases and the J segment 5 bases; nucleotides outside the gene matches: 11. The CDR3 loop spans 15 amino acids. Germline CDR1 and CDR2: MNHEY and SVGAGI.

This chain uses TRBV5-6 with TRBJ2-7; TRBD1 agrees at 9 bases. CDR1 SGHDT and CDR2 YYEEEE come from the germline V gene. The V gene end was trimmed by 4 bases and the J gene end by 3 bases; junction bases not matched to a gene: 5. The CDR3 totals 14 residues. In DNA, the CDR3 is TGTGCCAGCAGCATTACAGGGGGCAGCTACGAGCAGTACTTC. Translated: CASSITGGSYEQYF.

V gene TRBV5-4 combines with J gene TRBJ1-2; possible D gene TRBD1, 6 bases. V was cut by 2 bases and J by 9 bases, with 17 bases left in between. Germline CDR1 and CDR2: SGHNT and YYREEE (reference sequence). CDR3 length equals 14 residues. CDR3 DNA sequence: TGTGCCAGCAGCTTTGGGCAGGGGCTAGCTAGCTACACCTTC. As protein: CASSFGQGLASYTF. Combining the CDR3 with reference TRBV5-4 and TRBJ1-2 gives the whole variable domain ETGVTQSPTHLIKTRGQQVTLRCSSQSGHNTVSWYQQALGQGPQFIFQYYREEENGRGNFPPRFSGLQFPNYSSELNVNALELDDSALYLCASSFGQGLASYTFGSGTRLTVV.

This sequence joins TRBV12-2 and TRBJ1-5; the table's D call of TRBD1 was not tested on the DNA. TRBV12-2 is a listed pseudogene. CDR3 length: 17 amino acids. The CDR3 is CASRFVRQGRLNQPQHF. The CDR3 DNA sequence: TGTGCAAGTCGCTTCGTTCGACAGGGACGCCTCAATCAGCCCCAGCATTTT.

V usage is TRBV7-8 and J usage is TRBJ1-1; TRBD1 might be the D (5 bases). V was trimmed by 5 bases and J by 7 bases, leaving 14 bases between them. Germline loops: CDR1 SGHVS, CDR2 FQNEAQ. The CDR3 spans 13 residues. The CDR3 is CASSLGGSFEAFF. The CDR3 DNA reads TGTGCCAGCAGCCTCGGGGGAAGCTTTGAAGCTTTCTTT. Variable domain in full (rest from reference TRBV7-8 and TRBJ1-1): GAGVSQSPRYKVAKRGQDVALRCDPISGHVSLFWYQQALGQGPEFLTYFQNEAQLDKSGLPSDRFFAERPEGSVSTLKIQRTQQEDSAVYLCASSLGGSFEAFFGQGTRLTVV.

The chain is built from TRBV14 and TRBJ2-2; D may be TRBD2 (5 bases). Trimming pared 0 bases from V and 4 bases from J, leaving 15 bases between. CDR1 is SGHDN, CDR2 FVKESK, per germline. This CDR3 comprises 17 residues. CDR3 nucleotides: TGTGCCAGCAGCCAAGATTTCGCGGGTTGGAGCACCGGGGAGCTGTTTTTT. Its protein product is CASSQDFAGWSTGELFF.

The chain combines TRBV18 with TRBJ1-6, with TRBD1 matching 7 bases. The CDR3 runs to 15 residues. Germline V gives CDR1 KGHSH, CDR2 LQKENI. The V gene end was trimmed by 6 bases and the J gene end by 7 bases; junction bases not matched to a gene: 9. The CDR3 DNA reads TGTGCCAGCTCTCCGAGGACAGGTTCGAATTCACCCCTCCACTTT. As protein: CASSPRTGSNSPLHF.

This clone appeared once. This chain connects TRBV9 to TRBJ2-2; 7 nucleotides match TRBD1. Trimming at V came to 4 bases and at J to 0 bases, leaving 3 bases not matched to a gene. The CDR3 sequence is 15 residues long. From germline, CDR1 is SGDLS and CDR2 YYNGEE. The CDR3: CASSRTGANTGELFF. CDR3 in DNA: TGTGCCAGCAGCAGGACAGGAGCGAACACCGGGGAGCTGTTTTTT.

The CDR3 nucleotides are TGTGCCAGCAGCTTAGTGACTTCTAAGTTCTTC. Translation gives CASSLVTSKFF. The V gene is TRBV7-8, the J gene TRBJ2-1, with D unclear. V was shortened by 1 base and J by 14 bases, with 9 bases between the two germline ends. CDR1 is SGHVS and CDR2 is FQNEAQ in the germline V gene. CDR3 size: 11 residues. Full variable domain (missing parts from reference TRBV7-8 and TRBJ2-1): GAGVSQSPRYKVAKRGQDVALRCDPISGHVSLFWYQQALGQGPEFLTYFQNEAQLDKSGLPSDRFFAERPEGSVSTLKIQRTQQEDSAVYLCASSLVTSKFFGPGTRLTVL.

The chain combines TRBV9 with TRBJ2-6; D possibly corresponds to TRBD1 (6 bases). V lost 3 bases, J lost 0 bases, and 25 bases lay in between. The CDR3 spans 21 residues. Per the germline V gene, CDR1 is SGDLS and CDR2 is YYNGEE. The CDR3 nucleotides are TGTGCCAGCAGCGCCCTTATGGTAAACAGGGTAGGCGACTCTGGGGCCAACGTCCTGACTTTC. Its translation: CASSALMVNRVGDSGANVLTF.

The chain recombines TRBV7-2 with TRBJ2-2; TRBD1 aligns across 7 bases. Germline V lookup: CDR1 SGHTA, CDR2 FQGNSA. The CDR3 is 18 residues long. Unmatched junction bases numbered 8, after V lost 1 base and J lost 0 bases. This CDR3 reads CASSLERKGAPNTGELFF. CDR3 coding DNA: TGTGCCAGCAGCTTAGAAAGGAAGGGGGCGCCGAACACCGGGGAGCTGTTTTTT.

This clone was seen only once. The rearrangement joins TRBV28 to TRBJ1-2, with D unclear. CDR3 length equals 14 residues. Germline CDR1 MDHEN, CDR2 SYDVKM. Trimming cost V 4 bases and J 3 bases, with 12 bases left between them. The CDR3 bases are TGTGCCAGCAGTTCCGGGAATGAGTACTATGGCTACACCTTC. Translation gives CASSSGNEYYGYTF.